Sequencing of this TCR beta chain was carried out in a study of pediatric ulcerative colitis. This was a survey-level run. TCRdb's copy holds only in-frame clones and misses some; the assay was immunoSEQ multiplex PCR. The sample contains 15,000 to 20,000 clones, around 80% of which appear only once. The rectum was sampled with one to two pinch biopsies at colonoscopy. A remark on this clone: What it binds is not known.

General observations from the study: Two patients had blood samples with substantially reduced template counts. Repertoires came from total lymphocyte DNA, so rare subsets like regulatory T cells may be missed.

V was clipped by 4 bases and J by 1 base, with 16 bases between them. The CDR3 covers 16 residues. The V gene's germline CDR1 is MNHNS and CDR2 SASEGT. This clonotype originated in a boy between 10 and 17 years old who was a control in a study of pediatric ulcerative colitis. Sequencing was performed on gut tissue. The V call is TRBV6-1, the J call TRBJ1-1; no definite D call. The CDR3 protein is CASSGRQILGNTEAFF. DNA for the CDR3: TGTGCCAGCAGTGGCCGGCAGATCCTCGGGAACACTGAAGCTTTCTTT.